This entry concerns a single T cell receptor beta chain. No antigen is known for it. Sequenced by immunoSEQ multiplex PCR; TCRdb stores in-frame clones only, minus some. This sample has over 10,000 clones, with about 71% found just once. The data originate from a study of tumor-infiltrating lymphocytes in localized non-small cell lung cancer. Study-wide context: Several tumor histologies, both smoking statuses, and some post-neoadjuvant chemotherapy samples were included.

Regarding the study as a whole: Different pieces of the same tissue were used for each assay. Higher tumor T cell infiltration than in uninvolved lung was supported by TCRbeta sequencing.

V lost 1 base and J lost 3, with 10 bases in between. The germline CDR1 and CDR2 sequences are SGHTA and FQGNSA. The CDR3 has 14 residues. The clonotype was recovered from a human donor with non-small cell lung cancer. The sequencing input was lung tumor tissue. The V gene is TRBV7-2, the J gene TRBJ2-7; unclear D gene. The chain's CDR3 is CASSLGPLIYEQYF. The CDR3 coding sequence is TGTGCCAGCAGCTTAGGCCCCCTCATCTACGAGCAGTACTTC.